A selection of T cell receptor beta chains follows, all from one sample in a study of T cell repertoires in cytomegalovirus infection. TCRdb passed the reads through MiXCR, listing each CDR3 protein once. The sample yields about 320,000 distinct CDR3 sequences, roughly 9.5% seen once. The sequenced sample consisted of PBMCs. The receptors here all came from a human donor in good health (CMV status not recorded). Some clones in this sample may be carry-over from other donors' samples. The CDR3 runs from the conserved cysteine through the conserved F or W. Each record gives: D gene, clone size, CDR3 length, V gene, J gene, CDR3 DNA, CDR3 protein. A D gene is named only where the DNA matches it firmly. Clone size, where shown, is once, few, many, or a class for clones that have expanded.

d_call: NA
clone_size: NA
cdr3_length: 16
v_call: TRBV7-6
j_call: TRBJ1-6
cdr3_nt: TGTGCCAGCACCAACTATGGGGCCGCGAACACTTCACCCCTCCACTTT
cdr3_aa: CASTNYGAANTSPLHF

d_call: NA
clone_size: many
cdr3_length: 14
v_call: TRBV7-9
j_call: TRBJ2-4
cdr3_nt: TGTGCCAGCAGCTTAGAAGGGGGACGCAGCATTCAGTACTTC
cdr3_aa: CASSLEGGRSIQYF

d_call: TRBD2
clone_size: many
cdr3_length: 13
v_call: TRBV6-2/TRBV6-3
j_call: TRBJ2-7
cdr3_nt: TGTGCCAGCGGCGGGACTATTTTCGGGGAGCAGTACTTC
cdr3_aa: CASGGTIFGEQYF

d_call: TRBD1
clone_size: NA
cdr3_length: 15
v_call: TRBV7-2
j_call: TRBJ1-3
cdr3_nt: TGTGCCAGCAGCTTCAGGGACAGCTCTGGAAACACCATATATTTT
cdr3_aa: CASSFRDSSGNTIYF

d_call: NA
clone_size: NA
cdr3_length: 12
v_call: TRBV2
j_call: TRBJ1-2
cdr3_nt: TGTGCCAGCAGTAACGGGGTCTATGGCTACACCTTC
cdr3_aa: CASSNGVYGYTF

d_call: NA
clone_size: many
cdr3_length: 15
v_call: TRBV7-2
j_call: TRBJ1-6
cdr3_nt: TGTGCCAGCAGCTCCTGGGCCGTTGGGGATTCACCCCTCCACTTT
cdr3_aa: CASSSWAVGDSPLHF

d_call: NA
clone_size: few
cdr3_length: 10
v_call: TRBV20-1
j_call: TRBJ1-2
cdr3_nt: TGCGTGGGGGGGCAGGGAGGCTACACCTTC
cdr3_aa: CVGGQGGYTF

d_call: NA
clone_size: NA
cdr3_length: 14
v_call: TRBV27
j_call: TRBJ2-1
cdr3_nt: TGTGCCAGCAGTTTAAGCGGAACCAACAATGAGCAGTTCTTC
cdr3_aa: CASSLSGTNNEQFF

d_call: NA
clone_size: many
cdr3_length: 22
v_call: TRBV10-3
j_call: TRBJ1-1
cdr3_nt: TGTGCCATCAGTGAGTCGCATCGGGGCACCCGTACCCGGTCTTCGTCGAACACTGAAGCTTTCTTT
cdr3_aa: CAISESHRGTRTRSSSNTEAFF

d_call: NA
clone_size: NA
cdr3_length: 16
v_call: TRBV7-9
j_call: TRBJ1-6
cdr3_nt: TGTGCCAGCAGCTTAGCGTTACGAGGAAATAATTCACCCCTCCACTTT
cdr3_aa: CASSLALRGNNSPLHF

d_call: NA
clone_size: NA
cdr3_length: 12
v_call: TRBV6-1
j_call: TRBJ2-1
cdr3_nt: TGTGCCAGCCAGGAGTCGAACAATGAGCAGTTCTTC
cdr3_aa: CASQESNNEQFF

d_call: NA
clone_size: NA
cdr3_length: 12
v_call: TRBV27
j_call: TRBJ1-6
cdr3_nt: TGTGCCAGCGGGACACGTAATTCACCCCTCCACTTT
cdr3_aa: CASGTRNSPLHF

d_call: NA
clone_size: few
cdr3_length: 15
v_call: TRBV7-9
j_call: TRBJ1-4
cdr3_nt: TGTGCCAGCAGCTTAGTCGCGTCTTCGGCTGAAAAACTGTTTTTT
cdr3_aa: CASSLVASSAEKLFF

d_call: TRBD1
clone_size: NA
cdr3_length: 16
v_call: TRBV5-6
j_call: TRBJ1-1
cdr3_nt: TGTGCCAGCAGCTCATCAGGGGGAGGGTTGGGCACTGAAGCTTTCTTT
cdr3_aa: CASSSSGGGLGTEAFF

d_call: NA
clone_size: NA
cdr3_length: 13
v_call: TRBV30
j_call: TRBJ1-2
cdr3_nt: TGTGCCTGGAGTGTAATGGGGAACTATGGCTACACCTTC
cdr3_aa: CAWSVMGNYGYTF

d_call: NA
clone_size: many
cdr3_length: 16
v_call: TRBV7-2
j_call: TRBJ2-7
cdr3_nt: TGTGCCAGCAGCTCAGGGGGGGGGGCCGCCGTGTACGAGCAGTACTTC
cdr3_aa: CASSSGGGAAVYEQYF

d_call: TRBD1
clone_size: few
cdr3_length: 13
v_call: TRBV27
j_call: TRBJ1-1
cdr3_nt: TGTGCCAGCAGTTCCAACAGGGGCACTGAAGCTTTCTTT
cdr3_aa: CASSSNRGTEAFF

d_call: TRBD2
clone_size: many
cdr3_length: 17
v_call: TRBV4-2
j_call: TRBJ2-1
cdr3_nt: TGTGCCAGCAGCCACGGATACGGGACTAGCGGGAGGCATGAGCAGTTCTTC
cdr3_aa: CASSHGYGTSGRHEQFF

d_call: TRBD1
clone_size: NA
cdr3_length: 15
v_call: TRBV7-2
j_call: TRBJ1-2
cdr3_nt: TGTGCCAGCAGTCGGGACAGGGGGGTAAACTATGGCTACACCTTC
cdr3_aa: CASSRDRGVNYGYTF

d_call: NA
clone_size: few
cdr3_length: 15
v_call: TRBV6-2/TRBV6-3
j_call: TRBJ2-4
cdr3_nt: TGTGCCAGCAGTTACCTGGCAGTCGGCAAAAACATTCAGTACTTC
cdr3_aa: CASSYLAVGKNIQYF

d_call: NA
clone_size: NA
cdr3_length: 13
v_call: TRBV20-1
j_call: TRBJ2-5
cdr3_nt: TGCAGTGCTAGAGGGGGGTCTGGAGAGACCCAGTACTTC
cdr3_aa: CSARGGSGETQYF

d_call: NA
clone_size: few
cdr3_length: 13
v_call: TRBV3-1
j_call: TRBJ1-3
cdr3_nt: TGTGCCAGCAGCCAAGGGACAGGAAACACCATATATTTT
cdr3_aa: CASSQGTGNTIYF

d_call: TRBD1
clone_size: few
cdr3_length: 13
v_call: TRBV7-6
j_call: TRBJ1-1
cdr3_nt: TGTGCCAGCAGCTGGACAGGGGACACTGAAGCTTTCTTT
cdr3_aa: CASSWTGDTEAFF

d_call: TRBD1
clone_size: few
cdr3_length: 12
v_call: TRBV29-1
j_call: TRBJ1-2
cdr3_nt: TGCAGCGTTGCCACAGGGGCGGTTGGCTACACCTTC
cdr3_aa: CSVATGAVGYTF

d_call: NA
clone_size: many
cdr3_length: 17
v_call: TRBV11-2
j_call: TRBJ2-4
cdr3_nt: TGTGCCAGCAGCTTAGAGAGGGGGGGGAGGCCCAAAAACATTCAGTACTTC
cdr3_aa: CASSLERGGRPKNIQYF

d_call: NA
clone_size: many
cdr3_length: 15
v_call: TRBV4-2
j_call: TRBJ2-7
cdr3_nt: TGTGCCAGCAGTCACCCGGAGCGGACAGCCTACGAGCAGTACTTC
cdr3_aa: CASSHPERTAYEQYF

d_call: TRBD1
clone_size: few
cdr3_length: 16
v_call: TRBV6-5
j_call: TRBJ2-7
cdr3_nt: TGTGCCAGCAGTTACTCGATTCCCAGGGGGAACTACGAGCAGTACTTC
cdr3_aa: CASSYSIPRGNYEQYF

d_call: TRBD2
clone_size: NA
cdr3_length: 15
v_call: TRBV7-8
j_call: TRBJ2-7
cdr3_nt: TGTGCCAGCAGCCTCGGGACTAGCGGGTTATACGAGCAGTACTTC
cdr3_aa: CASSLGTSGLYEQYF

d_call: NA
clone_size: few
cdr3_length: 13
v_call: TRBV9
j_call: TRBJ2-3
cdr3_nt: TGTGCCACCGGCCGGGGCTTCGCAGATACGCAGTATTTT
cdr3_aa: CATGRGFADTQYF

d_call: TRBD2
clone_size: few
cdr3_length: 16
v_call: TRBV4-2
j_call: TRBJ2-2
cdr3_nt: TGTGCCAGCAGCCAAGAGGGGACTAATTTTATCGGGGAGCTGTTTTTT
cdr3_aa: CASSQEGTNFIGELFF

d_call: NA
clone_size: many
cdr3_length: 13
v_call: TRBV12-3/TRBV12-4
j_call: TRBJ1-3
cdr3_nt: TGTGCCAGCAGGAGGGTCTCTGGAAACACCATATATTTT
cdr3_aa: CASRRVSGNTIYF

d_call: NA
clone_size: many
cdr3_length: 17
v_call: TRBV7-2
j_call: TRBJ2-3
cdr3_nt: TGTGCCAGCAGCTTATCGAGAGGGGGGGCTAGCACAGATACGCAGTATTTT
cdr3_aa: CASSLSRGGASTDTQYF

d_call: NA
clone_size: many
cdr3_length: 15
v_call: TRBV5-4
j_call: TRBJ2-5
cdr3_nt: TGTGCCAGCAGGACGGGTGGTAAAAGTGTGGAGACCCAGTACTTC
cdr3_aa: CASRTGGKSVETQYF

d_call: TRBD1
clone_size: few
cdr3_length: 14
v_call: TRBV7-6
j_call: TRBJ1-5
cdr3_nt: TGTGCCAGCAGCTCCTTGCAGGGGGCTAAGCCCCAGCATTTT
cdr3_aa: CASSSLQGAKPQHF